This TCR beta chain was identified in a study of T cells in Graves' hyperthyroidism and ophthalmopathy. Broader study findings: In blood, most of the thyroid clonotypes expanded above 0.001 were also present. Separation of ophthalmopathy from stable hyperthyroidism was achieved by a 13 V-J model.

Comment on this clonotype: What it binds is not known.

Patients having uncontrolled infection, another autoimmune disease, pregnancy or lactation were not included. Amplified TCR beta CDR3 regions came from RNA transcripts. Primed by the HTBI set, a first-round RT-PCR was run on the TCR CDR3. TCRdb passed the multiplex PCR reads through MiXCR, listing each CDR3 protein once. The sample lists 600,000 or so distinct CDR3 sequences, just over 45% occurring once. This clonotype was sampled from a young woman with Graves' hyperthyroidism. The sequenced sample consisted of peripheral blood or thyroid tissue (not recorded which).

CDR3 loop: CASSHGQASYEQYF. CDR3 in DNA: TGTGCCAGCAGCCATGGACAAGCTTCCTACGAGCAGTACTTC. The chain recombines TRBV7-2 with TRBJ2-7, with D tentatively TRBD1 (5 bases). The germline V and J ends were trimmed by 5 bases and 1 base, with 12 bases remaining between them. Germline V gene sequence: CDR1 SGHTA, CDR2 FQGNSA. There are 14 residues in the CDR3.